Below, 2 T cell receptor beta chains from the same sample are listed, as sequenced in a study of CD8 T cells in ankylosing spondylitis. TCRdb redid the calling of the 5' RACE reads with MiXCR, one entry per CDR3 protein. The table has about 69,000 distinct CDR3 sequences, approximately 5.3% seen once; the top ten hold approximately 2%. Sequencing input: blood, either unsorted or a sorted T cell fraction (not recorded which). The receptors were gathered from a male donor with ankylosing spondylitis or in good health (not recorded which).

There are many counts of this clonotype. The chain recombines TRBV10-3 with TRBJ1-1; D may be TRBD1 (6 bases). V was trimmed by 7 bases and J by 0 bases, leaving 18 bases between them. Germline values: CDR1 ENHRY, CDR2 SYGVKD. There are 16 residues in the CDR3. CDR3 nucleotides: TGTGCCATCACTCGGACAGAGATTGAGATGAACACTGAAGCTTTCTTT. It yields the protein CAITRTEIEMNTEAFF.

This clonotype was counted ten times or more. The V call is TRBV3-1, the J call TRBJ1-1; unclear D gene. CDR1 is LGHDT, CDR2 YNNKEL, per germline (reference sequence). V lost 4 bases and J 3 bases, leaving 9 bases between the germline ends. The CDR3 spans 13 residues. Here the CDR3 reads CASSRRGDTEAFF. CDR3 nucleotides: TGTGCCAGCAGCCGACGCGGAGACACTGAAGCTTTCTTT.